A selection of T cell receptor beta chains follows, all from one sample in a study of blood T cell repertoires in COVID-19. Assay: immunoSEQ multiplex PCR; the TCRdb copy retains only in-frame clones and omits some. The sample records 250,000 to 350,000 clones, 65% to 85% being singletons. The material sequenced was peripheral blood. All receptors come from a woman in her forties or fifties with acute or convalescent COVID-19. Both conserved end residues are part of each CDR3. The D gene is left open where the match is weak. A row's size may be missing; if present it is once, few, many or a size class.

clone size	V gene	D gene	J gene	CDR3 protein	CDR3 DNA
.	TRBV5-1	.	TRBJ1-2	CASSLDGGTDGYTF	TGCGCCAGCAGCCTGGACGGGGGAACAGACGGCTACACCTTC
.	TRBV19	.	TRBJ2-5	CASSIVDSFQETQYF	TGTGCCAGTAGTATCGTAGACAGTTTCCAAGAGACCCAGTACTTC
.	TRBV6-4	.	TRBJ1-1	CASSAGSNTEAFF	TGTGCCAGCAGTGCGGGGTCGAACACTGAAGCTTTCTTT
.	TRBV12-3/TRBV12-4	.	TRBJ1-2	CASSRGTNYGYTF	TGTGCCAGCAGCCGCGGGACGAACTATGGCTACACCTTC
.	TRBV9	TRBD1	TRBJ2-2	CASSVVETGVGGELFF	TGTGCCAGCAGCGTAGTGGAGACAGGGGTCGGCGGGGAGCTGTTTTTT
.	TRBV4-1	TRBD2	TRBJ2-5	CASSQAGRAWETQYF	TGCGCCAGCAGCCAAGCCGGGAGGGCCTGGGAGACCCAGTACTTC
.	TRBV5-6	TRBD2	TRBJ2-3	CASSPTSGIMTDTQYF	TGTGCCAGCTCCCCGACTAGCGGGATTATGACAGATACGCAGTATTTT
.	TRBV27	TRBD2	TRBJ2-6	CASSTALVRGRLAGANVLTF	TGTGCCAGCAGTACTGCGTTGGTTCGCGGGAGATTGGCTGGGGCCAACGTCCTGACTTTC
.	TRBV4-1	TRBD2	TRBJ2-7	CASSPESSGGSYEQYF	TGCGCCAGCAGCCCTGAAAGTAGCGGGGGATCCTACGAGCAGTACTTC
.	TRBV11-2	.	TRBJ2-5	CASSLGEETQYF	TGTGCCAGCAGCTTAGGAGAAGAGACCCAGTACTTC
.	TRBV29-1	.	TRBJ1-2	CSVLGGRISDSDNYGYTF	TGCAGCGTACTAGGTGGGCGAATCTCGGACAGCGATAACTATGGCTACACCTTC
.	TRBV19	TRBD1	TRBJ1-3	CASRLGQGSSGNTIYF	TGTGCCAGTAGGCTTGGACAGGGGAGCTCTGGAAACACCATATATTTT
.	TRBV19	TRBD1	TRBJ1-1	CASSRGQGISGAEAFF	TGTGCCAGTAGTAGGGGACAGGGAATAAGTGGCGCTGAAGCTTTCTTT
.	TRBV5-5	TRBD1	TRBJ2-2	CASSLGHGQGNTGELFF	TGTGCCAGCAGCTTAGGGCACGGACAGGGGAACACCGGGGAGCTGTTTTTT
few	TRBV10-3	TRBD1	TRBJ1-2	CAISESTGQLNYGYTF	TGTGCCATCAGTGAGTCGACGGGACAGCTTAACTATGGCTACACCTTC
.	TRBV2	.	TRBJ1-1	CASSEGEIAEAFF	TGTGCCAGCAGTGAAGGAGAGATCGCTGAAGCTTTCTTT
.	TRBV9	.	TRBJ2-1	CASSVSALPGEQFF	TGTGCCAGCAGCGTAAGCGCGCTCCCGGGTGAGCAGTTCTTC
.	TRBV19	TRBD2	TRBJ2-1	CASSTAAGPYNEQFF	TGTGCCAGTAGTACGGCAGCGGGGCCCTACAATGAGCAGTTCTTC
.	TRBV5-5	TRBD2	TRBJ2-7	CASSSLTSGRAYEQYF	TGTGCCAGCAGTTCCCTAACCAGCGGGAGGGCCTACGAGCAGTACTTC
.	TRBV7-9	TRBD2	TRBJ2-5	CASSRLAAQETQYF	TGTGCCAGCAGCCGACTAGCGGCTCAAGAGACCCAGTACTTC
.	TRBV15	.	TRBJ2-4	CATSREPGSAHF	TGTGCCACCAGCAGAGAACCGGGATCGGCCCACTTC
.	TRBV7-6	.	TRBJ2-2	CASSFQGGSNTGELFF	TGTGCCAGCAGCTTCCAGGGGGGATCCAACACCGGGGAGCTGTTTTTT